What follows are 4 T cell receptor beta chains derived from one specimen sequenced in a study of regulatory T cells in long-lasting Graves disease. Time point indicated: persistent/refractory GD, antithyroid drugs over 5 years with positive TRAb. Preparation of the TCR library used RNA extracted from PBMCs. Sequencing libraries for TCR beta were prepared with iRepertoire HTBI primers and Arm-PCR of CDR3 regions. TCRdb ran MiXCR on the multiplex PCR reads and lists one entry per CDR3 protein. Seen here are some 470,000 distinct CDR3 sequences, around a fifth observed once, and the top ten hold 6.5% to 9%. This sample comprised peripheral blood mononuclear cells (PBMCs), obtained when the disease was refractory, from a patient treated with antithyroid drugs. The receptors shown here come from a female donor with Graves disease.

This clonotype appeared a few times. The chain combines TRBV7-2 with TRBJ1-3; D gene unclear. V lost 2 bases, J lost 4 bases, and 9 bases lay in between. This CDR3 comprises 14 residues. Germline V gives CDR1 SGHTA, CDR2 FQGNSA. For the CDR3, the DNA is TGTGCCAGCAGCTTATCATTCTCCGGAAACACCATATATTTT. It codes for CASSLSFSGNTIYF.

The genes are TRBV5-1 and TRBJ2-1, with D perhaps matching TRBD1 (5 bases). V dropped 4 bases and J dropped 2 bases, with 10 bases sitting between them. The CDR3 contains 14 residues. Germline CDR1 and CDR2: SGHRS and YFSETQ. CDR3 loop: CASSKGQPYNEQFF. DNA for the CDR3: TGCGCCAGCAGCAAAGGACAACCCTACAATGAGCAGTTCTTC.

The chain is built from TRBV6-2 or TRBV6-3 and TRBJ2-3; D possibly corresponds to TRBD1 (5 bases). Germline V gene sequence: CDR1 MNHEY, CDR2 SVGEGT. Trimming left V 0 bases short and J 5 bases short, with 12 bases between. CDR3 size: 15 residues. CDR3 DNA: TGTGCCAGCAGTTACTCATTGACAGATGGAGATACGCAGTATTTT. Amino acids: CASSYSLTDGDTQYF.

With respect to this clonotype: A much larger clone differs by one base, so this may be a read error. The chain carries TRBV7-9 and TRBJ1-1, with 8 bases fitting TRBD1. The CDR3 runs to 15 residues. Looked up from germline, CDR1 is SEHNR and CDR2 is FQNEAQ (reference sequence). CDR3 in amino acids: CASNLRRGRGTEAFF. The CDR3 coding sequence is TGTGCCAGCAACTTACGCAGGGGGCGAGGAACTGAAGCTTTCTTT.